This TCR beta chain was recovered during a study of STAT5B mutations in CD4+ large granular lymphocyte leukemia. Clones were read by immunoSEQ multiplex PCR, and TCRdb kept only the in-frame ones, dropping some. In the table there are tens of thousands of clones, about 80% of which are singletons. Details on this clone: Its cognate antigen is unknown.

Findings and caveats of the study: CD4-sorted patient repertoires seemed more clonal than healthy CD4+ repertoires.

The CDR3 runs to 17 residues. Germline V CDR1 and CDR2: SGHAT, FQNNGV. The V and J ends lost 5 bases and 9 bases, in that order; junction bases with no gene match: 12. The clonotype originates from a human donor in good health. Sequencing input: CD4+ T cells from blood buffy coats. The V call is TRBV11-2, the J call TRBJ2-1; 14 bases align to TRBD2. CDR3 amino acids: CASSARLAGGPSLEQFF. CDR3 bases: TGTGCCAGCAGCGCGCGACTAGCGGGAGGGCCCTCACTTGAGCAGTTCTTC.